Each of the 21 T cell receptor beta chains below was sequenced from the same sample in a study of blood T cell repertoires in COVID-19. Data came from immunoSEQ multiplex PCR; TCRdb stores just in-frame clones and leaves some out. Found here are roughly 150,000 clones, roughly 80% of them singletons; the top ten hold 3.4%. Sequencing was carried out using PBMCs or T cells enriched from blood (not recorded which). Receptor source: a woman aged 60-75 years who had recovered from COVID-19.

CDR3 region: CASSVGSEAFF. CDR3 nucleotide sequence: TGTGCCAGTAGTGTGGGGAGTGAAGCTTTCTTT. This chain uses TRBV19 with TRBJ1-1; D not resolved. V lost 5 bases to trimming and J lost 7 bases, with 8 bases between them. The CDR3 spans 11 residues. Per the germline V gene, CDR1 is LNHDA and CDR2 is SQIVND (reference sequence).

The chain couples TRBV7-2 to TRBJ2-7; D may be TRBD2 (6 bases). Trimming removed 4 bases at V and 0 bases at J, with 13 bases between. The V gene's germline CDR1 is SGHTA and CDR2 FQGNSA. The CDR3 sequence is 15 residues long. The CDR3 nucleotides read TGTGCCAGCAGCTGGTTGGGGGGAAGCTCCTACGAGCAGTACTTC. This translates into CASSWLGGSSYEQYF.

The chain couples TRBV14 to TRBJ1-2; 7 nucleotides match TRBD1. CDR1 is SGHDN and CDR2 is FVKESK in the germline V gene. The trim removed 1 base at V and 4 bases at J, leaving 0 bases unmatched. This CDR3 has 13 residues. The CDR3: CASSQGTGYGYTF. The CDR3, as DNA: TGTGCCAGCAGCCAAGGGACAGGCTATGGCTACACCTTC.

The rearrangement joins TRBV5-1 to TRBJ1-4; the match to TRBD1 covers 9 bases. V dropped 2 bases and J dropped 8; count of bases not matched to a gene: 4. Germline V gene data show CDR1 as SGHRS and CDR2 as YFSETQ. The CDR3 is 14 amino acids. For the CDR3, the DNA is TGCGCCAGCAGCTTTCCGGGACAGGGCGAAAAACTGTTTTTT. It specifies CASSFPGQGEKLFF.

This chain connects TRBV18 to TRBJ1-1; no definite D call. The CDR3 extends over 15 amino acids. V lost 6 bases to trimming and J lost 5 bases, with 19 bases between them. Per germline, CDR1 KGHSH and CDR2 LQKENI. The chain's CDR3 is CASSLRRGDGTEAFF. The CDR3 DNA sequence: TGTGCCAGCTCCCTCCGGAGAGGAGATGGGACTGAAGCTTTCTTT.

The V gene is TRBV3-1 (or the pseudogene TRBV3-2), the J gene TRBJ2-1, with D possibly being TRBD2 (6 bases). This CDR3 comprises 15 residues. Trimming shortened V by 0 bases and J by 6 bases, and 12 bases separated the two germline ends. From germline, CDR1 is LGHDT and CDR2 YNNKEL (reference sequence). Here the CDR3 reads CASSQEGTGTNEQFF. DNA of the CDR3: TGTGCCAGCAGCCAAGAAGGGACTGGTACCAATGAGCAGTTCTTC.

In its sample, this clone was seen a few times. The chain combines TRBV6-2 or TRBV6-3 with TRBJ1-3; D is possibly TRBD1 (5 bases). CDR3 length: 15 residues. Per germline, CDR1 MNHEY and CDR2 SVGEGT. The V gene lost 5 bases and the J gene lost 0 bases, with 11 bases spanning the gap. CDR3 region: CASSTRQISGNTIYF. The CDR3 DNA sequence: TGTGCCAGCAGTACCAGACAGATCTCTGGAAACACCATATATTTT.

The rearrangement links TRBV27 to TRBJ1-1, with 9 bases identical to TRBD1. V trimming: 2 bases; J trimming: 4 bases; junction bases outside the gene matches: 5. The CDR3 contains 15 residues. Germline loops: CDR1 MNHEY, CDR2 SMNVEV (reference sequence). CDR3 loop: CASSLLTGGGTEAFF. The CDR3 bases are TGTGCCAGCAGTTTACTGACAGGGGGAGGCACTGAAGCTTTCTTT.

The genes are TRBV19 and TRBJ1-3, with TRBD1 identical over 9 bases. After removal of 9 bases from V and 2 bases from J, the junction contained 5 bases not matched to a gene. CDR1 LNHDA and CDR2 SQIVND come from the germline V gene (reference sequence). The CDR3 has 14 residues. The CDR3 nucleotides read TGTGCCAGCCTCCGGGACAGGGCTGGAAACACCATATATTTT. Its translation is CASLRDRAGNTIYF.

The chain uses TRBV24-1 and TRBJ2-1; 9 nucleotides line up with TRBD1. V was clipped by 9 bases and J by 1 base; unmatched bases: 6. Per germline, CDR1 KGHDR and CDR2 SFDVKD. The CDR3 is 15 amino acids. The CDR3 loop reads CATQDRGYSYNEQFF. The CDR3 DNA reads TGTGCCACCCAGGACAGGGGCTATTCCTACAATGAGCAGTTCTTC.

The rearrangement links TRBV11-2 to TRBJ1-2; no clear D. Trimming cost V 1 base and J 0 bases, with 3 bases left between them. Germline CDR1 reads SGHAT; CDR2 reads FQNNGV. The CDR3 has 13 amino acids. The CDR3 sequence: CASSLGTNYGYTF. The CDR3 DNA sequence: TGTGCCAGCAGCTTAGGTACTAACTATGGCTACACCTTC.

The chain couples TRBV7-5 to TRBJ1-1; TRBD1 is taken as the D call from the table, unchecked against the DNA. TRBV7-5 represents a pseudogene. The CDR3 totals 15 residues. For the CDR3, the DNA is TGTGCCAGAAGCTACAGGCCCAGCTTGAACACTGAAGCTTTCTTT. Encoded protein: CARSYRPSLNTEAFF.

The rearrangement uses TRBV18 and TRBJ1-2; D is ambiguous. The CDR3 runs 16 residues. CDR1 and CDR2 from the germline V gene are KGHSH and LQKENI. With 2 bases removed from V and 5 bases from J, the gap between germline ends came to 18 bases. The CDR3 loop is CASSPRAGGSGYGYTF. The CDR3, as DNA: TGTGCCAGCTCACCAAGGGCAGGAGGGAGTGGATATGGCTACACCTTC. The entire variable domain, with the rest obtained from reference TRBV18 and TRBJ1-2, is as follows: NAGVMQNPRHLVRRRGQEARLRCSPMKGHSHVYWYRQLPEEGLKFMVYLQKENIIDESGMPKERFSAEFPKEGPSILRIQQVVRGDSAAYFCASSPRAGGSGYGYTFGSGTRLTVV.

The CDR3 DNA is TGCGCCAGCAGCCAAGTCTGGGGGGGCGTGCAGCCCCAGCATTTT. This gives the protein CASSQVWGGVQPQHF. This chain connects TRBV4-1 to TRBJ1-5, with D maybe TRBD1 (6 bases). CDR3 length: 15 amino acids. Germline V CDR1 and CDR2: MGHRA, YSYEKL. V shed 1 base and J shed 7 bases, with 14 bases lying between them.

The CDR3 sequence: CASSWTGNEQYF. In DNA, the CDR3 is TGCGCCAGCAGCTGGACAGGGAACGAGCAGTACTTC. This chain uses TRBV5-1 with TRBJ2-7; 8 bases agree with TRBD1. J gave up 5 bases and V 3 bases, and 1 base lay outside the gene matches. Looked up from germline, CDR1 is SGHRS and CDR2 is YFSETQ. The CDR3 is made up of 12 amino acids.

The chain is built from TRBV11-2 and TRBJ2-3; weak D call: TRBD1 (5 bases). V was pared by 0 bases and J by 6 bases, with 7 bases between. CDR1 SGHAT and CDR2 FQNNGV come from the germline V gene. The CDR3 loop spans 13 amino acids. The CDR3 protein is CASSLDPGDTQYF. In nucleotides, the CDR3 is TGTGCCAGCAGCTTAGACCCAGGGGATACGCAGTATTTT.

The rearrangement links TRBV18 to TRBJ2-3; 12 bases are a match to TRBD1. CDR1 and CDR2 (germline): KGHSH, LQKENI. Trimming removed 4 bases from V and 2 bases from J; junction bases left unmatched: 4. The CDR3 is 16 amino acids. The CDR3 is CASSQGTGGITDTQYF. As DNA, the CDR3 is TGTGCCAGCTCACAAGGGACAGGGGGCATCACAGATACGCAGTATTTT.

This rearrangement joins TRBV10-1 to TRBJ2-7; a possible D gene is TRBD2 (6 bases). Germline CDR1 is WNHNN and CDR2 is SYGVQD (reference sequence). This CDR3 spans 14 amino acids. V shed 4 bases and J shed 0 bases, with 10 bases lying between them. The CDR3 DNA follows: TGCGCCAGCAGTGCGGCCGGGAGCTCCTACGAGCAGTACTTC. This codes for CASSAAGSSYEQYF.

This rearrangement joins TRBV9 to TRBJ1-3; D gene uncertain. V was pared by 4 bases and J by 3 bases, with 14 bases between. The V gene's germline CDR1 is SGDLS and CDR2 YYNGEE. The CDR3 runs to 15 residues. CDR3 protein: CASSPSGGYGNTIYF. The CDR3 DNA is TGTGCCAGCAGCCCTTCGGGTGGTTATGGAAACACCATATATTTT.

This clone was counted a single time. The chain has TRBV10-3 and TRBJ2-1; 8 bases match TRBD1. J lost 7 bases, V lost 8 bases, and 10 bases had no gene match. The CDR3 spans 14 residues. Germline values: CDR1 ENHRY, CDR2 SYGVKD. CDR3 coding DNA: TGTGCCATCTCCCCCCAGGGGGCGCAAAATGAGCAGTTCTTC. Amino acids: CAISPQGAQNEQFF.

V gene TRBV24-1 combines with J gene TRBJ2-1; 8 nucleotides line up with TRBD2. Per germline, CDR1 KGHDR and CDR2 SFDVKD. The V gene end was trimmed by 1 base and the J gene end by 9 bases; junction bases not matched to a gene: 7. The CDR3 is 15 residues long. The CDR3 spells CATSDLVGGGIEQFF. The CDR3 DNA follows: TGTGCCACCAGTGATTTAGTTGGCGGGGGGATTGAGCAGTTCTTC.